A single sample is the source of the 30 T cell receptor beta chains below, sequenced in a study of blood T cells in healthy people across ages. Primed by a sample-barcoded 5' primer and a J-beta primer mix, a second PCR proceeded for roughly 7 to 12 cycles. From the 5' RACE reads, TCRdb called clonotypes with MiXCR, one entry per CDR3 protein. The data contain some 1,500,000 distinct CDR3 sequences, approximately 43% of them singletons. The sequenced material came from blood. Receptors were obtained from a young woman in good health.

The rearrangement uses TRBV5-1 and TRBJ1-4; D gene ambiguous. V lost 6 bases and J lost 2, with 11 bases in between. Germline CDR1 SGHRS, CDR2 YFSETQ. CDR3 length equals 14 residues. This CDR3 is CASTAGETNEKLFF. CDR3 sequence (DNA): TGCGCCAGCACTGCCGGTGAGACTAATGAAAAACTGTTTTTT.

The chain uses TRBV5-5 and TRBJ2-1, with a weak D call TRBD2 (6 bases). In germline, CDR1 is SGHKS, CDR2 YYEKEE (reference sequence). The V end lost 2 bases, the J end lost 3 bases, and 12 bases lay between the germline ends. There are 15 residues in the CDR3. The CDR3 coding sequence is TGTGCCAGCAGCTTCCGGCGGGATTTCTACAATGAGCAGTTCTTC. Translation gives CASSFRRDFYNEQFF.

This clonotype turned up a few times. The chain employs TRBV4-1 and TRBJ2-1; 7 bases agree with TRBD1. The CDR3 consists of 17 residues. CDR1 is MGHRA and CDR2 is YSYEKL in the germline V gene. Unmatched junction bases numbered 8, after V lost 0 bases and J lost 3 bases. CDR3 nucleotide sequence: TGCGCCAGCAGCCAAGATGGGCGGACAGGTTACTACAATGAGCAGTTCTTC. Protein product: CASSQDGRTGYYNEQFF.

The chain has TRBV6-2 or TRBV6-3 and TRBJ2-5; D gene uncertain. V lost 5 bases, J lost 11 bases, and 12 bases lay in between. CDR1 is MNHEY and CDR2 is SVGEGT in the germline V gene. The CDR3 is 11 residues long. The CDR3 bases are TGTGCCAGCAGTCCTCTCGTAGAGCAGTACTTC. It is translated as CASSPLVEQYF.

V usage is TRBV12-3 or TRBV12-4 and J usage is TRBJ2-1; no reliable D call. Trimming removed 3 bases at V and 4 bases at J, with 10 bases between. There are 14 residues in the CDR3. The CDR3 DNA reads as TGTGCCAGCAGTTTGACTCCCGTTTACAATGAGCAGTTCTTC. This codes for CASSLTPVYNEQFF.

The chain carries TRBV2 and TRBJ2-4; maybe TRBD2 (5 bases). The J call is doubtful: the DNA matches TRBJ2-5 better. In germline, CDR1 is SNHLY, CDR2 FYNNEI. The CDR3 loop spans 15 amino acids. The CDR3 here is CASSERGLYRETQYF. DNA for the CDR3: TGTGCCAGCAGTGAAAGAGGGCTTTACCGGGAGACCCAGTACTTC.

This sequence joins TRBV3-1 and TRBJ1-2; D not certain. This CDR3 has 13 amino acids. Germline loops: CDR1 LGHDT, CDR2 YNNKEL (reference sequence). Trimming stripped 1 base from V and 5 bases from J, with 8 bases between. CDR3 sequence reads: CASSQVEGYGYTF. The CDR3 DNA follows: TGTGCCAGCAGCCAAGTTGAGGGATATGGCTACACCTTC.

The CDR3 region is CATSDTTGAKNIQYF. For the CDR3, the DNA is TGTGCCACCAGTGACACGACAGGAGCCAAAAACATTCAGTACTTC. The chain recombines TRBV24-1 with TRBJ2-4; tentatively, D is TRBD1 (6 bases). The CDR3 runs 15 residues. V lost 4 bases, J lost 0 bases, and 9 bases lay in between. Germline CDR1 reads KGHDR; CDR2 reads SFDVKD.

The rearrangement joins TRBV24-1 to TRBJ2-5; D uncertain. The CDR3 contains 13 residues. The ends were cut back, 4 bases at V and 11 bases at J, with 16 bases in the middle. Germline V gene sequence: CDR1 KGHDR, CDR2 SFDVKD. The CDR3 sequence is CATSEFSYNEQYF. The CDR3 bases are TGTGCCACCAGTGAGTTTAGCTACAATGAGCAGTACTTC.

This clonotype was detected only a few times. This chain links TRBV20-1 with TRBJ1-2, with D tentatively TRBD1 (6 bases). There are 9 residues in the CDR3. In germline, CDR1 is DFQATT, CDR2 SNEGSKA (reference sequence). The CDR3 DNA follows: TGCAGGCCAGGGGAGGGTAACACCTTC. Protein sequence: CRPGEGNTF.

The chain combines TRBV20-1 with TRBJ2-1; D gene uncertain. Germline V gene data show CDR1 as DFQATT and CDR2 as SNEGSKA (reference sequence). This CDR3 spans 15 amino acids. The V and J ends lost 4 bases and 7 bases respectively, with 20 bases between them. The CDR3 nucleotides read TGCAGTGCTAAGGTTACGGGCCTCCTATCAAATGAGCAGTTCTTC. Translating it yields CSAKVTGLLSNEQFF.

This clonotype was detected a few times. The chain uses TRBV7-2 and TRBJ1-1; no firm D call. V was cut by 3 bases and J by 1 base, with 15 bases left in between. Germline V lookup: CDR1 SGHTA, CDR2 FQGNSA. CDR3 size: 16 residues. Here the CDR3 reads CASSFSGLTRNTEAFF. The CDR3 DNA follows: TGTGCCAGCAGCTTCTCCGGACTTACCAGGAACACTGAAGCTTTCTTT.

Only a few counts were recorded for this clonotype. DNA of the CDR3: TGTGCCAGCAGCGTGGGGACAGCATTTTCACCCCTCCACTTT. Translating it yields CASSVGTAFSPLHF. This chain connects TRBV9 to TRBJ1-6; 7 bases align to TRBD1. The V and J ends lost 2 bases and 9 bases, in that order; junction bases with no gene match: 5. CDR1 SGDLS and CDR2 YYNGEE come from the germline V gene. This CDR3 is built from 14 residues.

On this clonotype: The junction departs from the called germline gene at one end, perhaps through a read error. The V call is TRBV6-6, the J call TRBJ2-7, with a tentative D call TRBD2 (6 bases). CDR3 length equals 12 residues. The V gene's germline CDR1 is MNHNY and CDR2 SVGAGI (reference sequence). The CDR3 DNA follows: TGTACCAGCGCGTTCCTCGGGGGTGAGCAGTACTTC. Its protein is CTSAFLGGEQYF.

There are a few counts of this clonotype. This chain's CDR3 is CASSAVAGGFDEQYF. CDR3 nucleotides: TGTGCCAGCAGCGCCGTGGCAGGGGGCTTTGACGAGCAGTACTTC. The chain uses TRBV7-3 and TRBJ2-7, with 8 nucleotides matching TRBD1. CDR1 and CDR2 (germline): SGHTA, FQGTGA. This CDR3 spans 15 amino acids. Trimming at V came to 5 bases and at J to 5 bases, leaving 11 bases not matched to a gene.

The chain recombines TRBV11-2 with TRBJ1-2, with a weak D call TRBD1 (5 bases). V lost 2 bases and J 0 bases, leaving 31 bases between the germline ends. CDR1 SGHAT and CDR2 FQNNGV come from the germline V gene. This CDR3 is 22 amino acids long. CDR3 sequence (DNA): TGTGCCAGCAGCTTAAGAGGGGACCCTTTCGGGGCTCCCGAGGGGCCTAACTATGGCTACACCTTC. Translated, it gives CASSLRGDPFGAPEGPNYGYTF.

Only a few counts were recorded for this clonotype. This chain uses TRBV7-6 with TRBJ1-1, with D possibly being TRBD1 (5 bases). V lost 5 bases, J lost 4 bases, and 14 bases lay in between. In germline, CDR1 is SGHVS, CDR2 FNYEAQ. The CDR3 runs 14 residues. The CDR3 bases are TGTGCCAGCAGCACACTACAGGCAGTCACTGAAGCTTTCTTT. Protein sequence: CASSTLQAVTEAFF.

This clonotype was observed a few times. This rearrangement joins TRBV5-1 to TRBJ2-1, with a possible D match to TRBD2 (6 bases). The CDR3 has 14 amino acids. V was shortened by 1 base and J by 8 bases, with 13 bases between the two germline ends. Germline values: CDR1 SGHRS, CDR2 YFSETQ. The CDR3: CASSLSGGNYEQFF. DNA for the CDR3: TGCGCCAGCAGCTTGAGCGGCGGGAACTATGAGCAGTTCTTC.

V gene TRBV5-5 combines with J gene TRBJ1-1; the match to TRBD1 covers 7 bases. V lost 5 bases and J lost 0; bases outside the gene matches: 13. The CDR3 sequence is 17 residues long. The germline gives CDR1 SGHKS, CDR2 YYEKEE (reference sequence). The CDR3 reads CASRERDSLLMNTEAFF. The CDR3 DNA follows: TGTGCCAGCAGGGAACGGGACAGCCTCCTCATGAACACTGAAGCTTTCTTT.

The chain combines TRBV27 with TRBJ2-1, with D possibly called TRBD1 or TRBD2 (6 bases each). CDR1 and CDR2 from the germline V gene are MNHEY and SMNVEV (reference sequence). The V end lost 0 bases, the J end lost 8 bases, and 20 bases lay between the germline ends. The CDR3 has 17 amino acids. CDR3 amino acids: CASSLSFSGAGDDEQFF. The CDR3, as DNA: TGTGCCAGCAGTTTATCGTTTTCGGGGGCCGGGGACGATGAGCAGTTCTTC.

This clonotype was found a few times. This chain connects TRBV28 to TRBJ1-6; no firm D call. The CDR3 loop spans 16 amino acids. The germline gives CDR1 MDHEN, CDR2 SYDVKM. V lost 1 base, J lost 10 bases, and 17 bases lay in between. The DNA of the CDR3 is TGTGCCAGCAGTTTATCGGTGGCTGTGCGTATCTCACCCCTCCACTTT. This gives the protein CASSLSVAVRISPLHF.

The chain uses TRBV6-6 and TRBJ1-2, with no clear D. CDR3 size: 15 residues. The V and J ends lost 3 bases and 2 bases respectively, with 13 bases between them. The V gene's germline CDR1 is MNHNY and CDR2 SVGAGI (reference sequence). The chain's CDR3 is CASSYPAGRNYGYTF. The CDR3 DNA is TGTGCCAGCAGTTATCCGGCGGGCAGGAACTATGGCTACACCTTC.

In this sample, this clonotype turned up a few times. The chain links TRBV3-1 to TRBJ2-7; 9 bases match TRBD1. The CDR3 has 16 residues. The trim removed 0 bases at V and 4 bases at J, leaving 7 bases unmatched. Germline-derived CDR1 and CDR2 are LGHDT and YNNKEL (reference sequence). The CDR3 DNA sequence: TGTGCCAGCAGCCAAGAGTTCCTGGACAGGGGTTACGAGCAGTACTTC. This codes for CASSQEFLDRGYEQYF.

This clonotype has just a few counts. The chain couples TRBV25-1 to TRBJ1-2, with TRBD1 matching over 8 bases. Germline V gene sequence: CDR1 MGHDK, CDR2 SYGVNS. CDR3 length: 16 residues. The V and J ends lost 5 bases and 4 bases, in that order; junction bases with no gene match: 12. The CDR3 nucleotides are TGTGCCAGCAGTATACCTCAGGGACAGGCGACCTATGGCTACACCTTC. Its translation: CASSIPQGQATYGYTF.

The V and J genes are TRBV9 and TRBJ2-1; 7 nucleotides match TRBD1. The end of the DNA fits TRBJ2-7 better, so the J call may be wrong. CDR3 length: 14 amino acids. The germline CDR1 and CDR2 sequences are SGDLS and YYNGEE. CDR3 region: CASSVGTAYNEQYF. The CDR3 DNA sequence: TGTGCCAGCAGCGTCGGGACAGCCTACAATGAGCAGTACTTC.

This chain's CDR3 is CASSLLGDLPYEQYF. CDR3 nucleotides: TGTGCCAGCAGCCTACTTGGGGACCTTCCCTACGAGCAGTACTTC. The chain carries TRBV28 and TRBJ2-7; D could derive from TRBD1 or TRBD2 (5 bases each). The V end lost 6 bases, the J end lost 2 bases, and 17 bases lay between the germline ends. The CDR3 is made up of 15 amino acids. CDR1 and CDR2 (germline): MDHEN, SYDVKM.

This clonotype showed up just a few times. The gene calls are TRBV9 and TRBJ2-2; D not resolved. This CDR3 contains 14 residues. Germline CDR1 is SGDLS and CDR2 is YYNGEE. V was shortened by 4 bases and J by 6 bases, with 13 bases between the two germline ends. The chain's CDR3 is CASSQDPAAGELFF. For the CDR3, the DNA is TGTGCCAGCAGCCAGGACCCCGCCGCCGGGGAGCTGTTTTTT.

The chain has TRBV29-1 and TRBJ2-7; D is perhaps TRBD2 (5 bases). V lost 3 bases and J lost 7, with 16 bases in between. The CDR3 totals 13 residues. CDR1 and CDR2 (germline): SQVTM, ANQGSEA. This CDR3 is CSVDMAGMGEQYF. The DNA of the CDR3 is TGCAGCGTTGATATGGCCGGGATGGGGGAGCAGTACTTC.

The chain links TRBV6-6 to TRBJ2-7; TRBD2 aligns across 10 bases. Trimming took 7 bases from V and 3 from J; bases not matched to a gene: 9. This CDR3 spans 15 amino acids. The germline gives CDR1 MNHNY, CDR2 SVGAGI (reference sequence). CDR3 amino acids: CASTISGTSDYEQYF. CDR3 sequence (DNA): TGTGCCAGCACCATCTCCGGGACTAGCGACTACGAGCAGTACTTC.

The gene calls are TRBV7-2 and TRBJ2-7; TRBD1 matches at 9 bases. Germline assignment: CDR1 SGHTA and CDR2 FQGNSA. The CDR3 is 16 residues long. The ends lost 5 bases at V and 4 bases at J; junction bases unmatched: 12. For the CDR3, the DNA is TGTGCCAGCAGCAGCGCCTCCGGGACAGGGATTTACGAGCAGTACTTC. It is translated as CASSSASGTGIYEQYF.